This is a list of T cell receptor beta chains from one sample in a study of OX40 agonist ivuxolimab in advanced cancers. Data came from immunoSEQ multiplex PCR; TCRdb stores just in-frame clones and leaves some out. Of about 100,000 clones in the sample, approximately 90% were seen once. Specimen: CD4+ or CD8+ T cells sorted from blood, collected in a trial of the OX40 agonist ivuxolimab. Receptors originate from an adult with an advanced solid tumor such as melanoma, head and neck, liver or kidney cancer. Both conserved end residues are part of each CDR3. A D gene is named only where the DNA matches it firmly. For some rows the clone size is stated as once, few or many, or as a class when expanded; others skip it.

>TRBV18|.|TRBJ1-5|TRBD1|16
TGTGCCAGCTCATTCACGGGACAGGGAAGCAATCAGCCCCAGCATTTT
CASSFTGQGSNQPQHF
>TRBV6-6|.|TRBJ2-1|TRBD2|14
TGTGCCAGCTGGGAGCGGGGAAGATACAATGAGCAGTTCTTC
CASWERGRYNEQFF
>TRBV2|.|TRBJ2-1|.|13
TGTGCCAGCAGTGGCGGTGGGCGAAATGAGCAGTTCTTC
CASSGGGRNEQFF
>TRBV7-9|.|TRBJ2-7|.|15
TGTGCCAGCAGCGCCCAGGGGGGGGGCCAGTACGAGCAGTACTTC
CASSAQGGGQYEQYF
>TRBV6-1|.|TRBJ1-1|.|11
TGTGCCAGCAGCGGAGTTACTGAAGCTTTCTTT
CASSGVTEAFF
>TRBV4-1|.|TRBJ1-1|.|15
TGCGCCAGTCGGCGTACTTCGGAACAGGCGTTTGAAGCTTTCTTT
CASRRTSEQAFEAFF
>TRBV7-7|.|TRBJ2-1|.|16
TGTGCTAGCAGCTTAAAGGGATACAGGGCTCGGGATGAGCAGTTCTTC
CASSLKGYRARDEQFF
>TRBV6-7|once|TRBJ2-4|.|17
TGTGCCAGCAGTTACTCGACCGGGAAGGGCCCCAAAAACATTCAGTACTTC
CASSYSTGKGPKNIQYF
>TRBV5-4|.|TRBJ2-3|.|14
TGTGCCAGCAGCTTGGTTCAGAGCACAGATACGCAGTATTTT
CASSLVQSTDTQYF
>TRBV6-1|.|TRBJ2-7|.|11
TGTGCCAGCAGTGACAGCTACGAGCAGTACTTC
CASSDSYEQYF
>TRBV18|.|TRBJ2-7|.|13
TGTGCCAGCTCCGGGGACCCTGACTACGAGCAGTACTTC
CASSGDPDYEQYF
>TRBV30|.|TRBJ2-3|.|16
TGTGCCTGGAGTGTCCCGACTGGGGGGGCCCCAGATACGCAGTATTTT
CAWSVPTGGAPDTQYF
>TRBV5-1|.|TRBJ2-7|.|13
TGCGCCAGCAGCCCGGAAGGGTATTACGAGCAGTACTTC
CASSPEGYYEQYF
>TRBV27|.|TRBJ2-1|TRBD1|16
TGTGCCAGCAGTTTATCCGGGACAGGGGGGGAAAATGAGCAGTTCTTC
CASSLSGTGGENEQFF
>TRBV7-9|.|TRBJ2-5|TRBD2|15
TGTGCCAGCAGCGATGGACTAGCGGGGAAGGAGACCCAGTACTTC
CASSDGLAGKETQYF
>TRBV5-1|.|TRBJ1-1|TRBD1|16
TGCGCCAGCAGCTTGGCCGGGCAGGGGGTGAACACTGAAGCTTTCTTT
CASSLAGQGVNTEAFF
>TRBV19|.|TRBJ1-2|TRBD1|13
TGTGCCAGTAACAGGGGAAGGGACTATGGCTACACCTTC
CASNRGRDYGYTF
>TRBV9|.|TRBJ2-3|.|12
TGTGCCAGCAGCGTATACACAGATACGCAGTATTTT
CASSVYTDTQYF
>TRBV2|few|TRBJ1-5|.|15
TGTGCCAGCAGTGATTTTTTGGGGGGCAATCAGCCCCAGCATTTT
CASSDFLGGNQPQHF
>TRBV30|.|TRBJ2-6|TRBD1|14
TGTGCCTGGTCAGGGGGCGCTGGGGCCAACGTCCTGACTTTC
CAWSGGAGANVLTF
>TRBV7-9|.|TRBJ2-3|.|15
TGTGCCAGCAACCCGGGGCGGACCAGCACAGATACGCAGTATTTT
CASNPGRTSTDTQYF
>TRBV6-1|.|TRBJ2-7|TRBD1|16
TGTGCCAGCAGTGAAATCCCGGGACAGGGGACCTACGAGCAGTACTTC
CASSEIPGQGTYEQYF
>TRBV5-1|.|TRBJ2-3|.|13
TGCGCCAGCAGCTTGGCCCGGCCAGATACGCAGTATTTT
CASSLARPDTQYF
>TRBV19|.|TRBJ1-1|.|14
TGTGCCAGTAGTATAGATCGTGTGAACACTGAAGCTTTCTTT
CASSIDRVNTEAFF
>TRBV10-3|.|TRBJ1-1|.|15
TGTGCCATCAGTGATTCCAGGGAGAAGAACACTGAAGCTTTCTTT
CAISDSREKNTEAFF
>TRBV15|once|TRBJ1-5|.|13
TGTGCCACCAGCACCAATAGGAGGGAACCCCAGCATTTT
CATSTNRREPQHF
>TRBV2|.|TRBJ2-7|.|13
TGTGCCAGCACCGGCCCAAAGAACTACGAGCAGTACTTC
CASTGPKNYEQYF
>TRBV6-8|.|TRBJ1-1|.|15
TGTGCCAGCAGTTATGACCCTCGGGGGGCGGCTGAAGCTTTCTTT
CASSYDPRGAAEAFF